The 24 T cell receptor beta chains listed next were all sequenced from one sample in a study of T-cell reconstitution after alpha-beta-depleted transplantation in children. Unique molecular identifiers were used to barcode this TCRbeta library. TCRdb fed the PCR reads into MiXCR, producing one record per CDR3 protein. The repertoire holds 140,000 or so distinct CDR3 sequences, with 8.8% as singletons. The sequencing here drew on PBMCs, mostly from graft donor cells, taken 180 days after TCRalphabeta/CD19-depleted stem cell transplant. These receptors were taken from a female patient younger than 10 who had a stem cell transplant for congenital amegakaryocytic thrombocytopenia, so the T cells may come from the graft donor.

This clonotype was found many times. V usage is TRBV20-1 and J usage is TRBJ2-4; tentative D call: TRBD2 (5 bases). The CDR3 has 11 residues. With 6 bases removed from V and 5 bases from J, the gap between germline ends came to 8 bases. Per the germline V gene, CDR1 is DFQATT and CDR2 is SNEGSKA (reference sequence). The CDR3 region is CSAEGENIQYF. The CDR3 nucleotides are TGCAGTGCCGAGGGAGAAAACATTCAGTACTTC.

The table lists this clonotype with many counts. The chain links TRBV11-2 to TRBJ1-4; no definite D call. V lost 5 bases, J lost 7 bases, and 14 bases lay in between. Germline CDR1 reads SGHAT; CDR2 reads FQNNGV. CDR3 length: 14 residues. The DNA of the CDR3 is TGTGCCAGCAGCGAAGGCTTCGGGTCTGAAAAACTGTTTTTT. Translation gives CASSEGFGSEKLFF.

V usage is TRBV18 and J usage is TRBJ1-4; D unresolved. This CDR3 is built from 15 residues. V lost 0 bases, J lost 7 bases, and 12 bases lay in between. In germline, CDR1 is KGHSH, CDR2 LQKENI. The CDR3 spells CASSPPVSLSEKLFF. Written as DNA, the CDR3 is TGTGCCAGCTCACCACCGGTATCGCTGTCTGAAAAACTGTTTTTT. Together with reference TRBV18 and TRBJ1-4, the CDR3 gives the full variable domain: NAGVMQNPRHLVRRRGQEARLRCSPMKGHSHVYWYRQLPEEGLKFMVYLQKENIIDESGMPKERFSAEFPKEGPSILRIQQVVRGDSAAYFCASSPPVSLSEKLFFGSGTQLSVL.

This clonotype was seen ten or more times. The rearrangement uses TRBV15 and TRBJ2-7; 11 nucleotides line up with TRBD2. The CDR3 is 16 amino acids. Trimming cost V 0 bases and J 6 bases; bases outside gene matches: 7. Germline V gene sequence: CDR1 LNHNV, CDR2 YYDKDF (reference sequence). CDR3 DNA sequence: TGTGCCACCAGCAGAGATTATTCACTAGCGGGAGCCGAGCAGTACTTC. It yields the protein CATSRDYSLAGAEQYF. The variable domain in full, with the rest retrieved from reference TRBV15 and TRBJ2-7, is DAMVIQNPRYQVTQFGKPVTLSCSQTLNHNVMYWYQQKSSQAPKLLFHYYDKDFNNEADTPDNFQSRRPNTSFCFLDIRSPGLGDTAMYLCATSRDYSLAGAEQYFGPGTRLTVT.

The chain links TRBV6-2 or TRBV6-3 to TRBJ2-1, with D maybe TRBD2 (6 bases). CDR3 length equals 17 residues. Germline V gene lookup returns CDR1 MNHEY and CDR2 SVGEGT. V was shortened by 0 bases and J by 5 bases, with 17 bases between the two germline ends. CDR3 region: CASSYSRPGVPHNEQFF. The CDR3 DNA follows: TGTGCCAGCAGTTACTCGCGGCCGGGAGTTCCCCACAATGAGCAGTTCTTC.

The J gene is TRBJ1-2, the V gene TRBV20-1; D is perhaps TRBD1 (5 bases). Germline CDR1 reads DFQATT; CDR2 reads SNEGSKA (reference sequence). V was shortened by 5 bases and J by 3 bases, with 13 bases between the two germline ends. CDR3 size: 13 residues. CDR3 nucleotide sequence: TGCAGTGCTCCCGGGACGCCAGACTATGGCTACACCTTC. It yields the protein CSAPGTPDYGYTF.

This clonotype was found many times. J is TRBJ1-5 and V is TRBV6-6, with 7 bases aligning to TRBD1. The CDR3 spans 13 residues. Germline assignment: CDR1 MNHNY and CDR2 SVGAGI (reference sequence). The V segment lost 6 bases and the J segment 7 bases; nucleotides outside the gene matches: 6. Written as DNA, the CDR3 is TGTGCCAGCAGCTTGACAGGGCTGCAGCCCCAGCATTTT. Translating gives CASSLTGLQPQHF.

There are many counts of this clonotype. The V gene is TRBV12-3 or TRBV12-4, the J gene TRBJ2-5, with no clear D. The CDR3 runs 16 residues. The ends were cut back, 6 bases at V and 5 bases at J, with 22 bases in the middle. CDR3 DNA sequence: TGTGCCAGCAGCCAGATCTGGACCACGCGGATGGAGACCCAGTACTTC. Amino acid sequence: CASSQIWTTRMETQYF.

This chain uses TRBV24-1 with TRBJ2-3; D uncertain. Germline CDR1 and CDR2: KGHDR and SFDVKD. V lost 0 bases, J lost 0 bases, and 6 bases lay in between. The CDR3 loop spans 15 amino acids. The CDR3 region has the DNA TGTGCCACCAGTGATTTGGAAGACAGCACAGATACGCAGTATTTT. Amino acids: CATSDLEDSTDTQYF.

The gene calls are TRBV24-1 and TRBJ2-3; D may be TRBD1 or TRBD2 (5 bases each). The V and J ends lost 1 base and 1 base respectively, with 14 bases between them. CDR3 length: 17 residues. CDR1 KGHDR and CDR2 SFDVKD come from the germline V gene. DNA for the CDR3: TGTGCCACCAGTGATTTTGGGACGGGCAAGCGCACAGATACGCAGTATTTT. Translation: CATSDFGTGKRTDTQYF.

Ten or more counts support this clonotype. This chain joins TRBV29-1 and TRBJ2-1; the D gene could be TRBD1 or TRBD2 (5 bases each). The germline gives CDR1 SQVTM, CDR2 ANQGSEA. V shed 8 bases and J shed 3 bases, with 11 bases lying between them. This CDR3 region has 12 residues. CDR3 amino acids: CSLGTDYNEQFF. DNA for the CDR3: TGCAGCCTGGGGACGGACTACAATGAGCAGTTCTTC.

The J gene is TRBJ1-1, the V gene TRBV19; D gene uncertain. The CDR3 extends over 15 amino acids. Germline V CDR1 and CDR2: LNHDA, SQIVND (reference sequence). V lost 3 bases to trimming and J lost 4 bases, with 15 bases between them. The CDR3 loop is CASSMTPSGSTEAFF. The CDR3 DNA is TGTGCCAGTAGTATGACCCCCTCCGGCAGCACTGAAGCTTTCTTT.

This clonotype occurred many times. V gene TRBV12-3 or TRBV12-4 combines with J gene TRBJ2-2; D gene ambiguous. The CDR3 is 12 residues long. Trimming stripped 6 bases from V and 7 bases from J, with 9 bases between. CDR3 bases: TGTGCCAGCAGCCGATGGGGCGGGGAGCTGTTTTTT. Its protein is CASSRWGGELFF.

In its sample, this clonotype was seen many times. This chain joins TRBV20-1 and TRBJ2-3, with 8 bases aligning to TRBD2. Losses at the gene ends were 4 bases for V and 6 bases for J; bases not matched to a gene: 6. This CDR3 is built from 13 residues. In germline, CDR1 is DFQATT, CDR2 SNEGSKA (reference sequence). CDR3 bases: TGCAGTGCTACCGGGGGGGCCCCGGATACGCAGTATTTT. Translated: CSATGGAPDTQYF.

The chain is built from TRBV7-6 and TRBJ2-7; 10 positions agree with TRBD1. The CDR3 is 14 residues long. Germline V lookup: CDR1 SGHVS, CDR2 FNYEAQ. The trim removed 5 bases at V and 6 bases at J, leaving 7 bases unmatched. The CDR3 nucleotides read TGTGCCAGCAGCCCCCGGGACAGGGGTAGCGAGCAGTACTTC. Its protein is CASSPRDRGSEQYF. The full variable domain, its missing parts supplied by reference TRBV7-6 and TRBJ2-7, is GAGVSQSPRYKVTKRGQDVALRCDPISGHVSLYWYRQALGQGPEFLTYFNYEAQQDKSGLPNDRFSAERPEGSISTLTIQRTEQRDSAMYRCASSPRDRGSEQYFGPGTRLTVT.

In this sample, this clonotype turned up a few times. The rearrangement links TRBV5-1 to TRBJ2-3, with no clear D. The CDR3 loop spans 15 amino acids. V lost 2 bases and J lost 2, with 12 bases in between. Germline CDR1 SGHRS, CDR2 YFSETQ. This chain's CDR3 is CASSLGHSHTDTQYF. In DNA form, the CDR3 reads TGCGCCAGCAGCTTAGGGCACTCACACACAGATACGCAGTATTTT.

Many counts were recorded for this clonotype. The V gene is TRBV5-1, the J gene TRBJ1-6; 7 nucleotides match TRBD1. V gave up 4 bases and J gave up 5 bases; unmatched junction bases: 6. The CDR3 sequence is 15 residues long. Germline CDR1 is SGHRS and CDR2 is YFSETQ. CDR3 nucleotides: TGCGCCAGCAGCATCTCGGGACAGCATAATTCACCCCTCCACTTT. Protein sequence: CASSISGQHNSPLHF.

This clonotype was recorded many times. The V gene is TRBV28, the J gene TRBJ1-3; D is unresolved. Germline V gene data show CDR1 as MDHEN and CDR2 as SYDVKM. The V end was cut by 5 bases, the J end by 0 bases, with 8 bases between. The CDR3 is made up of 14 amino acids. The CDR3 coding sequence is TGTGCCAGCAGTCGAAGATTCTCTGGAAACACCATATATTTT. Encoded protein: CASSRRFSGNTIYF.

V usage is TRBV12-3 or TRBV12-4 and J usage is TRBJ2-5, with 10 nucleotides matching TRBD2. The length of the CDR3 is 17 residues. Trimming took 3 bases from V and 2 from J; bases not matched to a gene: 9. The CDR3 coding sequence is TGTGCCAGCAGTTTCCTAATAGCGGGGGGTAGGCAAGAGACCCAGTACTTC. Translated: CASSFLIAGGRQETQYF.

This clonotype has only a few counts. V gene TRBV12-3 or TRBV12-4 combines with J gene TRBJ2-6; the match to TRBD1 covers 7 bases. The length of the CDR3 is 18 residues. The V segment lost 3 bases and the J segment 2 bases; nucleotides outside the gene matches: 10. The CDR3 DNA sequence: TGTGCCAGCAGTTTGGGACAGTCTAAAACACCTGGGGCCAACGTCCTGACTTTC. This codes for CASSLGQSKTPGANVLTF.

This clonotype was detected ten times or more. The chain is built from TRBV3-1 and TRBJ2-7; 10 nucleotides align to TRBD1. This CDR3 is built from 14 residues. The germline CDR1 and CDR2 sequences are LGHDT and YNNKEL (reference sequence). Germline trimming cut 4 bases from V and 2 bases from J; bases unmatched to any gene: 2. CDR3 DNA sequence: TGTGCCAGCAGCCCTGACAGGGGGCCCTACGAGCAGTACTTC. The encoded protein is CASSPDRGPYEQYF.

This clonotype has ten or more counts. V and J are TRBV4-1 and TRBJ1-1; 7 nucleotides align to TRBD1. The CDR3 has 18 amino acids. V was pared by 1 base and J by 4 bases, with 15 bases of the junction left unmatched. CDR1 and CDR2 (germline): MGHRA, YSYEKL. In DNA form, the CDR3 reads TGCGCCAGCAGCCAAGTAAGTCCACAGGGGTCGGTCGGCACTGAAGCTTTCTTT. It specifies CASSQVSPQGSVGTEAFF.

This clonotype was counted ten times or more. The chain employs TRBV5-1 and TRBJ2-7; 8 bases agree with TRBD1. The length of the CDR3 is 14 residues. Germline loops: CDR1 SGHRS, CDR2 YFSETQ. Trimming removed 4 bases from V and 1 base from J; junction bases left unmatched: 4. The CDR3 reads CASSPDRGSYEQYF. In nucleotides, the CDR3 is TGCGCCAGCAGCCCCGACAGGGGATCCTACGAGCAGTACTTC.

In its sample, this clonotype was seen many times. The V gene is TRBV18, the J gene TRBJ1-4, with D hard to call. Germline CDR1 is KGHSH and CDR2 is LQKENI. The CDR3 is 15 amino acids. Trimming stripped 2 bases from V and 0 bases from J, with 7 bases between. The CDR3 coding sequence is TGTGCCAGCTCACCAAAGCAGACAACTAATGAAAAACTGTTTTTT. It translates to CASSPKQTTNEKLFF.